A selection of T cell receptor beta chains follows, all from one sample in a study of blood T cell repertoires in COVID-19. Generated by immunoSEQ multiplex PCR, the TCRdb table keeps only in-frame clones and is missing some. The repertoire holds under 200,000 clones, roughly 80% seen once, with about 5% in the top ten. The specimen was PBMCs or T cells enriched from blood (not recorded which). The source is a woman aged 60-70 years with acute COVID-19. Each CDR3 is given with its conserved first and last residue. D genes are given only for firm matches. The size entry is marked missing in some rows and otherwise reads once, few, many or a size class.

j_gene	d_gene	v_gene	abundance	CDR3aa	CDR3nt
TRBJ1-2	TRBD1	TRBV28	.	CASSSQSRDRVSVGYGYTF	TGTGCCAGCAGTTCCCAGTCGAGGGACAGGGTGTCAGTTGGCTATGGCTACACCTTC
TRBJ2-3	.	TRBV19	few	CASSGGESSTDTQYF	TGTGCCAGTTCAGGAGGAGAATCTAGCACAGATACGCAGTATTTT
TRBJ1-1	.	TRBV6-2/TRBV6-3	.	CASSYGGEAFF	TGTGCCAGCAGTTACGGAGGTGAAGCTTTCTTT
TRBJ2-1	TRBD1	TRBV10-1	.	CASQRTGGSGQFF	TGCGCCAGCCAAAGGACAGGGGGCTCAGGGCAGTTCTTC
TRBJ2-2	TRBD2	TRBV18	.	CASSPLAGAGELFF	TGTGCCAGCTCACCGCTAGCGGGGGCCGGGGAGCTGTTTTTT
TRBJ1-2	.	TRBV6-5	.	CASSYSREGNYGYTF	TGTGCCAGCAGTTACTCGAGGGAGGGGAACTATGGCTACACCTTC
TRBJ1-1	.	TRBV19	.	CASIPRSGAGEEAFF	TGTGCCAGTATCCCCCGGTCGGGCGCGGGGGAAGAAGCTTTCTTT
TRBJ1-1	.	TRBV6-5	few	CASRAGGGMNTEAFF	TGTGCCAGCAGGGCGGGCGGGGGCATGAACACTGAAGCTTTCTTT
TRBJ1-4	.	TRBV7-2	.	CASSLNAGAYEKLFF	TGTGCCAGCAGCTTAAACGCGGGGGCATATGAAAAACTGTTTTTT
TRBJ2-5	.	TRBV6-5	.	CASIPRRPGGTQYF	TGTGCCAGCATTCCTAGGAGGCCAGGCGGGACCCAGTACTTC
TRBJ1-3	.	TRBV10-3	.	CATLQGEGNTIYF	TGTGCCACCTTACAGGGCGAAGGAAACACCATATATTTT
TRBJ1-4	.	TRBV6-2/TRBV6-3	.	CASSAEGRDEKLFF	TGTGCCAGCAGTGCCGAGGGTAGAGATGAAAAACTGTTTTTT
TRBJ2-2	.	TRBV12-3/TRBV12-4	once	CAWGGRITGELFF	TGTGCCTGGGGGGGCAGAATCACCGGGGAGCTGTTTTTT
TRBJ2-1	TRBD1	TRBV29-1	.	CSVVRDRGLDYNEQFF	TGCAGCGTTGTCCGGGACAGGGGCCTCGATTACAATGAGCAGTTCTTC
TRBJ2-1	TRBD2	TRBV11-3	.	CASSPRTSGRNEQFF	TGTGCCAGCAGCCCACGGACTAGCGGGAGGAATGAGCAGTTCTTC
TRBJ1-4	.	TRBV4-3	.	CASSQETQGSGEKLFF	TGCGCCAGCAGCCAAGAAACGCAGGGATCAGGTGAAAAACTGTTTTTT
TRBJ1-2	.	TRBV14	.	CASSQTPGNYGYTF	TGTGCCAGCAGCCAAACCCCAGGGAACTATGGCTACACCTTC
TRBJ2-7	TRBD2	TRBV7-2	once	CASSRGGSGNYEQYF	TGTGCCAGCAGCCGGGGAGGTAGCGGGAACTACGAGCAGTACTTC
TRBJ1-2	.	TRBV19	once	CASSQWEGGYTF	TGTGCCAGTAGTCAGTGGGAGGGAGGCTACACCTTC
TRBJ1-3	TRBD1	TRBV27	.	CASSLYGRGNGNTIYF	TGTGCCAGCAGTTTATACGGCAGGGGGAATGGAAACACCATATATTTT
TRBJ1-1	TRBD1	TRBV6-6	.	CASSTDRAMNTEAFF	TGTGCCAGCAGTACGGACAGGGCAATGAACACTGAAGCTTTCTTT
TRBJ1-1	.	TRBV18	.	CASSHREEAFF	TGTGCCAGCTCACACAGGGAAGAAGCTTTCTTT
TRBJ2-3	TRBD2	TRBV2	many	CASSVRAGADTQYF	TGTGCCAGCAGTGTCAGGGCGGGAGCAGATACGCAGTATTTT
TRBJ2-2	.	TRBV1	.	CTSSQDYCGGTGELFF	TGCACCAGCAGCCAAGATTATTGCGGGGGAACCGGGGAGCTGTTTTTT
TRBJ2-2	.	TRBV24-1	few	CATSDAVKSTGELFF	TGTGCCACCAGTGATGCGGTGAAGAGCACCGGGGAGCTGTTTTTT
TRBJ1-6	TRBD1	TRBV4-3	.	CASSQEGQGHSSPLHF	TGCGCCAGCAGCCAAGAGGGACAGGGGCATAGCTCACCCCTCCACTTT
TRBJ1-2	.	TRBV19	.	CASTDSFYGYTF	TGTGCCAGTACCGACAGTTTCTATGGCTACACCTTC
TRBJ1-2	.	TRBV28	.	CASSSYTRGKEYYGYTF	TGTGCCAGCAGTTCATACACCAGGGGCAAAGAGTACTATGGCTACACCTTC
TRBJ2-3	TRBD2	TRBV29-1	.	CSVSGTSGPDTQYF	TGCAGCGTGAGTGGTACTAGCGGGCCAGATACGCAGTATTTT
TRBJ2-7	TRBD1	TRBV7-8	.	CASSLAPLTGDHYYEQYF	TGTGCCAGCAGCTTAGCTCCACTAACAGGGGACCACTACTACGAGCAGTACTTC
TRBJ2-2	.	TRBV7-2	.	CARGANTGELFF	TGTGCAAGGGGTGCGAACACCGGGGAGCTGTTTTTT
TRBJ1-1	.	TRBV9	.	CASGGHHTEAFF	TGTGCCAGCGGGGGACACCACACTGAAGCTTTCTTT
TRBJ2-2	TRBD2	TRBV7-6	many	CASSSRAGVTGELFF	TGTGCCAGCAGCTCCCGAGCGGGGGTCACCGGGGAGCTGTTTTTT
TRBJ1-2	TRBD1	TRBV6-2/TRBV6-3	medium-sized	CASSATGNYGYTF	TGTGCCAGCAGCGCGACAGGGAACTATGGCTACACCTTC
TRBJ1-6	.	TRBV4-1	few	CASSQDPSGPTGSPLHF	TGCGCCAGCAGCCAAGATCCCTCGGGTCCTACCGGCTCACCCCTCCACTTT
TRBJ1-5	.	TRBV15	.	CATSRDYNTGSNQPQHF	TGTGCCACCAGCAGAGATTATAATACAGGGAGCAATCAGCCCCAGCATTTT
TRBJ1-6	.	TRBV7-9	.	CASSLGLRNNSPLHF	TGTGCCAGCAGCTTAGGACTGAGAAATAATTCACCCCTCCACTTT
TRBJ2-3	TRBD2	TRBV4-3	.	CASSPRDYYKPFTDTQYF	TGCGCCAGCAGCCCCCGGGACTACTACAAACCCTTCACAGATACGCAGTATTTT
TRBJ1-4	.	TRBV6-1	.	CASSEQEKLFF	TGTGCCAGCAGTGAACAGGAAAAACTGTTTTTT
TRBJ1-4	.	TRBV12-3/TRBV12-4	.	CASRRTGSEKLFF	TGTGCCAGCAGGCGTACAGGGTCGGAAAAACTGTTTTTT
TRBJ2-7	TRBD2	TRBV7-2	once	CATGTSGSSYEQYF	TGTGCCACCGGGACTAGCGGAAGCTCCTACGAGCAGTACTTC
TRBJ2-1	.	TRBV27	.	CASTSPSGINEQFF	TGTGCCAGCACCTCTCCATCCGGTATCAATGAGCAGTTCTTC
TRBJ2-1	.	TRBV18	.	CASSPWTTNMNEQFF	TGTGCCAGCTCACCGTGGACTACTAATATGAATGAGCAGTTCTTC
TRBJ2-7	TRBD2	TRBV3-1/TRBV3-2	.	CASSQETSGRDYEQYF	TGTGCCAGCAGCCAAGAGACTAGCGGGAGGGACTACGAGCAGTACTTC
TRBJ2-5	.	TRBV21-1	.	CANPIPAGGQTQYF	TGTGCCAACCCCATCCCAGCGGGGGGGCAGACCCAGTACTTC
TRBJ2-1	TRBD2	TRBV7-9	.	CASSLELAGGNEQFF	TGTGCCAGCAGCTTAGAGCTAGCGGGAGGCAATGAGCAGTTCTTC
TRBJ2-7	.	TRBV20-1	.	CSARQGPEQYF	TGCAGTGCTAGACAGGGGCCCGAGCAGTACTTC
TRBJ1-5	.	TRBV3-1/TRBV3-2	.	CASSPSVDQPQHF	TGTGCCAGCAGCCCATCGGTCGATCAGCCCCAGCATTTT
TRBJ1-5	TRBD1	TRBV2	.	CASSKRTGDSNQPQHF	TGTGCCAGCAGTAAGCGGACAGGGGATAGCAATCAGCCCCAGCATTTT
TRBJ1-2	.	TRBV4-2	.	CASSPGEGVREGYTF	TGTGCCAGCAGCCCCGGGGAGGGGGTACGAGAGGGCTACACCTTC
TRBJ1-2	.	TRBV7-9	.	CASSLGFSNNYGYTF	TGTGCCAGCAGCTTAGGGTTTAGTAATAACTATGGCTACACCTTC
TRBJ1-2	.	TRBV5-5	once	CASSFLGPDRGYTF	TGTGCCAGCAGCTTCCTGGGCCCGGACAGAGGCTACACCTTC
TRBJ1-6	.	TRBV21-1	few	CASSKGYRVIRPLHF	TGTGCCAGCAGCAAAGGGTACAGGGTAATTCGGCCCCTCCACTTT
TRBJ2-2	.	TRBV30	.	CAWQLGAGELFF	TGTGCCTGGCAATTAGGGGCCGGGGAGCTGTTTTTT
TRBJ1-3	TRBD1	TRBV4-3	.	CASSQDTGVGNTIYF	TGCGCCAGCAGCCAAGATACAGGGGTTGGAAACACCATATATTTT
TRBJ2-2	TRBD1	TRBV9	few	CASSVEGTELTGELFF	TGTGCCAGCAGCGTTGAAGGGACAGAACTTACCGGGGAGCTGTTTTTT
TRBJ1-5	.	TRBV18	.	CASSPVGNQPQHF	TGTGCCAGCTCACCAGTCGGGAATCAGCCCCAGCATTTT
TRBJ2-3	.	TRBV7-9	.	CASSLGKGGSLTDTQYF	TGTGCCAGCAGCTTGGGGAAAGGGGGTTCCCTCACAGATACGCAGTATTTT
TRBJ2-7	TRBD2	TRBV27	.	CATRPGGVSEQYF	TGTGCCACCCGGCCGGGGGGAGTAAGCGAGCAGTACTTC